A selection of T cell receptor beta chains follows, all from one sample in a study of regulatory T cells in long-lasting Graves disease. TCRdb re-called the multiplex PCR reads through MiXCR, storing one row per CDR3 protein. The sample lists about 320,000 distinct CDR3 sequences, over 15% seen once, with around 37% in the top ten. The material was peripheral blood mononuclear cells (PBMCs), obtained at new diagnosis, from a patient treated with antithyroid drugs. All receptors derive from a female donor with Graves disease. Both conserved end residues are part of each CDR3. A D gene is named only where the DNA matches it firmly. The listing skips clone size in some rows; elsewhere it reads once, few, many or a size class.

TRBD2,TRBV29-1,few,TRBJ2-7,CSVRTSRRSAHAGEQYF,TGCAGCGTAAGGACTAGTCGTCGGTCGGCCCACGCTGGCGAGCAGTACTTC
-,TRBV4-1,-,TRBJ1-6,CASSSRTASYNSPLHF,TGCGCCAGCAGCTCCAGGACAGCGAGTTATAATTCACCCCTCCACTTT
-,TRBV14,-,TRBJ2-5,CASSPVVWAETQYF,TGTGCCAGCAGCCCTGTAGTTTGGGCCGAGACCCAGTACTTC
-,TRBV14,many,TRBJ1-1,CASSPDGFRGGWNTEAFF,TGTGCCAGCAGTCCGGACGGGTTCAGGGGCGGATGGAACACTGAAGCTTTCTTT
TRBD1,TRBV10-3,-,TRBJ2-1,CASNPDRAFWNEQFF,TGTGCCAGCAATCCCGACAGGGCCTTTTGGAATGAGCAGTTCTTC
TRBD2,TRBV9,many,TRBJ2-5,CASSVSGGETQYF,TGTGCCAGCAGCGTCAGCGGGGGAGAGACCCAGTACTTC
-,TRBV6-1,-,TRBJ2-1,CASSHSAHNEQFF,TGTGCCAGCAGTCATTCCGCTCACAATGAGCAGTTCTTC
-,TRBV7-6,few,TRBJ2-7,CASSLYQGIFYEQYF,TGTGCCAGCAGCTTATATCAGGGGATCTTTTACGAGCAGTACTTC
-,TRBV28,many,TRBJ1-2,CASSLGRGVLSYTF,TGTGCCAGCAGCCTGGGCAGGGGCGTCTTGAGCTACACCTTC
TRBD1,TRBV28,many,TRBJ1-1,CASSPDRGQTEAFF,TGTGCCAGCAGTCCTGACAGGGGGCAGACTGAAGCTTTCTTT
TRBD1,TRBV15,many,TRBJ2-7,CATSNRDRVFNF,TGTGCCACCTCAAACCGGGACAGGGTTTTTAACTTC
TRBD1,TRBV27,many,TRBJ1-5,CASSSIGQGSNQPQHF,TGTGCCAGCAGTTCAATTGGACAGGGTAGCAATCAGCCCCAGCATTTT
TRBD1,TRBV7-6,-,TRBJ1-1,CASSASSQGEWFTEAFF,TGTGCCAGCAGCGCATCAAGCCAGGGGGAATGGTTTACTGAAGCTTTCTTT
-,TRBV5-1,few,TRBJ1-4,CASSLGEGANEKLFF,TGCGCCAGCAGCCTCGGGGAAGGGGCTAATGAAAAACTGTTTTTT
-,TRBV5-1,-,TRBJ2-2,CASSFKQGLSTGELFF,TGCGCCAGCAGCTTTAAACAGGGACTTTCCACCGGGGAGCTGTTTTTT
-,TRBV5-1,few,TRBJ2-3,CASSLDPRADTQYF,TGCGCCAGCAGCTTGGACCCCAGGGCAGATACGCAGTATTTT
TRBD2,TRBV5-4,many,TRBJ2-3,CASTSRGGPSDTQYF,TGTGCCAGCACCTCACGGGGGGGTCCATCAGATACGCAGTATTTT
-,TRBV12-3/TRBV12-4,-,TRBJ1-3,CASSYDRSLSGNTIYF,TGTGCCAGCAGCTACGACAGGTCCCTCTCTGGAAACACCATATATTTT
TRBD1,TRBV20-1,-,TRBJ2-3,CSARMGQGKADTQYF,TGCAGTGCTAGAATGGGACAGGGGAAAGCAGATACGCAGTATTTT
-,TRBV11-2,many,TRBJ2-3,CASSRGWADTQYF,TGTGCCAGCAGCCGAGGGTGGGCAGATACGCAGTATTTT
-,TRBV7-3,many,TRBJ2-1,CASSLIGTNNEQFF,TGTGCCAGCAGCTTAATCGGGACCAACAATGAGCAGTTCTTC
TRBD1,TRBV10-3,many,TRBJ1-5,CAIRDDRGLSQPQHF,TGTGCCATCAGGGACGACAGGGGGCTCAGTCAGCCCCAGCATTTT
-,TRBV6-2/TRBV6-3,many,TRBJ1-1,CASRPTYRGEAFF,TGTGCCAGCAGGCCAACATATCGGGGTGAAGCTTTCTTT
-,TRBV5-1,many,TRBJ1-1,CASSSSITWMNTEAFF,TGCGCCAGCAGCTCCTCAATTACATGGATGAACACTGAAGCTTTCTTT
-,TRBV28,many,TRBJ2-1,CASRPRESYNGQFF,TGTGCCAGCCGACCCAGGGAGTCTTACAATGGGCAGTTCTTC
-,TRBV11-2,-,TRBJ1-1,CASSFGRALGEAFF,TGTGCCAGCAGCTTTGGGAGGGCGCTTGGTGAAGCTTTCTTT
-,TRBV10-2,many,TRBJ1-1,CASSEVGQNTEAFF,TGCGCCAGCAGTGAGGTCGGACAGAACACTGAAGCTTTCTTT
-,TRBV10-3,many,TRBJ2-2,CAISITGKETGELFF,TGTGCCATCAGTATAACAGGGAAGGAGACCGGGGAGCTGTTTTTT
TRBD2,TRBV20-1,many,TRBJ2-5,CSAPSGTSGQGTQYF,TGCAGTGCCCCCTCCGGGACTAGCGGCCAGGGGACCCAGTACTTC
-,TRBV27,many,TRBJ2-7,CASSFSRGIHSYEQYF,TGTGCCAGCAGTTTCTCACGGGGGATTCACTCCTACGAGCAGTACTTC
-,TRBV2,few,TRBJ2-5,CASSEAGVNQETQYF,TGTGCCAGCAGTGAAGCGGGCGTCAACCAAGAGACCCAGTACTTC
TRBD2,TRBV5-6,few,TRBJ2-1,CASSGSGIISYNEQFF,TGTGCCAGCAGCGGTAGCGGGATCATCTCCTACAATGAGCAGTTCTTC
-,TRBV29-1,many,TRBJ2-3,CSVAGATDTQYF,TGCAGCGTTGCCGGAGCCACAGATACGCAGTATTTT
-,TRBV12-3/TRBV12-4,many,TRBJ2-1,CASSPTRGNEQFF,TGTGCCAGCAGTCCTACTCGGGGCAATGAGCAGTTCTTC
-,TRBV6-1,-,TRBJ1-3,CASRIPGNTIYF,TGTGCCAGCAGAATCCCAGGAAACACCATATATTTT
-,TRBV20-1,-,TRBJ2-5,CSARYQVETQYF,TGCAGTGCTAGATACCAGGTGGAGACCCAGTACTTC
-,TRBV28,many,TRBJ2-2,CASSLGLARAGELFF,TGTGCCAGCAGTTTGGGGCTAGCGAGGGCCGGGGAGCTGTTTTTT
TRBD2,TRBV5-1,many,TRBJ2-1,CASSLAGLAGGNEQFF,TGCGCCAGCAGCTTGGCTGGACTAGCGGGAGGCAATGAGCAGTTCTTC
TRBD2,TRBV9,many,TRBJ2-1,CASSVGLAGGSEQFF,TGTGCCAGCAGCGTAGGACTAGCGGGAGGGAGTGAGCAGTTCTTC
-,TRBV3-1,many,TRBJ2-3,CASSLASDTQYF,TGTGCCAGCAGTCTAGCTTCAGATACGCAGTATTTT
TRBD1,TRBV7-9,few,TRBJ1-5,CASSLARWGDRVSNQPQHF,TGTGCCAGCAGCTTAGCTCGATGGGGGGACAGGGTGAGCAATCAGCCCCAGCATTTT
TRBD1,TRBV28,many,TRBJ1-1,CASSWDRADTEAFF,TGTGCCAGCAGTTGGGACAGGGCTGACACTGAAGCTTTCTTT
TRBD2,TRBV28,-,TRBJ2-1,CASTLAGGSYNEQFF,TGTGCCAGCACTTTAGCGGGAGGCTCCTACAATGAGCAGTTCTTC
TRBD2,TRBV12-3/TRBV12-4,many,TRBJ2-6,CASSVSGPSGANVLTF,TGTGCCAGCAGTGTTAGCGGGCCCTCTGGGGCCAACGTCCTGACTTTC
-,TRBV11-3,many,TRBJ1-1,CASSPRDTMNTEAFF,TGTGCCAGCAGCCCTCGGGACACTATGAACACTGAAGCTTTCTTT
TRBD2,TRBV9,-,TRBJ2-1,CASSEYGRSYNEQFF,TGTGCCAGCAGCGAGTACGGGAGGTCCTACAATGAGCAGTTCTTC
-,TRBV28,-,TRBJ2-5,CASSLAFEAQYF,TGTGCCAGCAGTTTAGCTTTCGAGGCCCAGTACTTC
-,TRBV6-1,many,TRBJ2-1,CASSGKTYNEQFF,TGTGCCAGCAGCGGGAAAACATACAATGAGCAGTTCTTC
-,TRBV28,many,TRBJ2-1,CASSDVGGTYNEQFF,TGTGCCAGCAGCGACGTTGGGGGAACTTACAATGAGCAGTTCTTC
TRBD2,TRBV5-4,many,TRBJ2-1,CASSSTGTSRFF,TGTGCCAGCAGCTCGACGGGGACTAGTCGGTTCTTC